The 25 T cell receptor beta chains below all came from one sample that was sequenced in a study of blood T cells in healthy people across ages. The authors ran a second PCR of about 6 to 11 cycles using a sample-barcoded 5' primer and a J-beta primer mix. In TCRdb, the 5' RACE reads were re-called with MiXCR into one record per CDR3 protein. Here the sample spans 1.5 million or so distinct CDR3 sequences, roughly 43% being singletons. The sample taken for sequencing was blood. These receptors all stem from a woman aged 18-29 years in good health.

The table lists this clonotype with many counts. V and J are TRBV7-6 and TRBJ1-5; D not certain. This CDR3 has 14 residues. V was cut by 1 base and J by 10 bases, with 14 bases left in between. The germline CDR1 and CDR2 sequences are SGHVS and FNYEAQ. CDR3 region: CASSLELGRGPQHF. The CDR3 DNA is TGTGCCAGCAGCTTAGAGCTGGGCCGGGGTCCCCAGCATTTT.

The chain is built from TRBV6-6 and TRBJ1-5; D is perhaps TRBD1 (5 bases). CDR3 length: 15 amino acids. V lost 2 bases and J 6 bases, leaving 14 bases between the germline ends. CDR1 and CDR2 from the germline V gene are MNHNY and SVGAGI (reference sequence). The CDR3 here is CASSYSSGMLQPQHF. CDR3 coding DNA: TGTGCCAGCAGTTACAGTTCAGGGATGCTTCAGCCCCAGCATTTT.

The V gene is TRBV7-2, the J gene TRBJ2-2; TRBD1 is a possible D gene (5 bases). With 5 bases removed from V and 7 bases from J, the gap between germline ends came to 14 bases. The germline V gene encodes CDR1 SGHTA and CDR2 FQGNSA. The CDR3 spans 14 residues. The CDR3, as DNA: TGTGCCAGCAGCCTGCAGGGTATCGTCGGGGAGCTGTTTTTT. Its protein product is CASSLQGIVGELFF.

The rearrangement joins TRBV20-1 to TRBJ1-1, with D tentatively TRBD1 (6 bases). The CDR3 runs to 15 residues. Germline CDR1 is DFQATT and CDR2 is SNEGSKA (reference sequence). The V end lost 6 bases, the J end lost 0 bases, and 17 bases lay between the germline ends. Here the CDR3 reads CSAAPDSLMNTEAFF. The CDR3 DNA follows: TGCAGTGCCGCCCCGGACAGCCTAATGAACACTGAAGCTTTCTTT.

In its sample, this clonotype was seen a few times. The chain uses TRBV7-2 and TRBJ1-5, with 7 positions matching TRBD1. The V gene's germline CDR1 is SGHTA and CDR2 FQGNSA. V shed 6 bases, J shed 9 bases, and the junction held 11 bases outside the gene matches. The CDR3 is 14 residues long. Written as DNA, the CDR3 is TGTGCCAGCAGGACAGGGTTTGGAGAGGGGCCCCAGCATTTT. Amino acid sequence: CASRTGFGEGPQHF.

This clonotype was counted only a few times. V is TRBV7-2 and J is TRBJ2-1, with 7 positions matching TRBD1. The CDR3 consists of 19 residues. J gave up 3 bases and V 3 bases, and 17 bases lay outside the gene matches. Germline CDR1 is SGHTA and CDR2 is FQGNSA. CDR3: CASSFLRTGIDPLYNEQFF. The CDR3, as DNA: TGTGCCAGCAGCTTCCTCCGGACAGGTATTGATCCTCTCTACAATGAGCAGTTCTTC.

CDR3 sequence reads: CASRHDRGWDTEAFF. The CDR3 bases are TGTGCCAGTAGGCATGACAGGGGATGGGACACTGAAGCTTTCTTT. The genes are TRBV19 and TRBJ1-1; 8 bases are shared with TRBD1. The CDR3 is 15 amino acids. Looked up from germline, CDR1 is LNHDA and CDR2 is SQIVND (reference sequence). After removal of 6 bases from V and 3 bases from J, the junction contained 9 bases not matched to a gene.

J is TRBJ2-5 and V is TRBV10-3; tentatively, D is TRBD2 (5 bases). The DNA end is a closer match to TRBJ2-7, so the J assignment may be wrong. The CDR3 extends over 13 amino acids. Germline CDR1 and CDR2: ENHRY and SYGVKD. CDR3 nucleotides: TGTGCCATCAGTGAGTCGATTGGGAGCGAGCAGTACTTC. This translates into CAISESIGSEQYF.

CDR3 region: CASSHGFGGYTF. CDR3 DNA sequence: TGTGCCAGCAGCCACGGTTTCGGAGGCTACACCTTC. V and J are TRBV14 and TRBJ1-2; D is unresolved. The germline CDR1 and CDR2 sequences are SGHDN and FVKESK. Between the trimmed V and J ends, which lost 3 bases and 8 bases, there was a span of 10 bases. The CDR3 extends over 12 amino acids.

The rearrangement joins TRBV6-2 or TRBV6-3 to TRBJ1-5; 11 bases are shared with TRBD1. With 5 bases clipped from V and 6 bases from J, the junction kept 6 bases outside the gene matches. CDR1 and CDR2 from the germline V gene are MNHEY and SVGEGT. CDR3 length equals 15 residues. The CDR3 spells CASSPGDRGAQPQHF. The CDR3 bases are TGTGCCAGCAGTCCCGGGGACAGGGGGGCTCAGCCCCAGCATTTT.

The chain couples TRBV27 to TRBJ2-1; D uncertain. V was shortened by 0 bases and J by 7 bases, with 7 bases between the two germline ends. This CDR3 is 13 amino acids long. Germline CDR1 is MNHEY and CDR2 is SMNVEV (reference sequence). CDR3 nucleotide sequence: TGTGCCAGCAGTTTATCCGTGTGGAATGAGCAGTTCTTC. It translates to CASSLSVWNEQFF.

This clonotype has just one count. The V gene is TRBV27, the J gene TRBJ1-4; 8 bases agree with TRBD1. With V trimmed by 5 bases and J by 1 base, 6 bases remained unmatched. Germline loops: CDR1 MNHEY, CDR2 SMNVEV (reference sequence). The CDR3 is 16 amino acids. In DNA form, the CDR3 reads TGTGCCAGCAGTCCCGGACAGGGCGAAACTAATGAAAAACTGTTTTTT. It codes for CASSPGQGETNEKLFF.

A few counts support this clonotype. A much larger clone is a single base away; this may be a read error. This rearrangement joins TRBV6-5 to TRBJ1-2, with TRBD1 identical over 9 bases. The germline V gene encodes CDR1 MNHEY and CDR2 SVGAGI. The ends lost 2 bases at V and 3 bases at J; junction bases unmatched: 1. CDR3 length equals 14 residues. This CDR3 is CASSYGDRDYGYTF. The CDR3 coding sequence is TGTGCCAGCAGTTACGGGGACAGGGACTATGGCTACACCTTC.

This clonotype has just a few counts. This sequence joins TRBV4-3 and TRBJ2-5; tentatively, D is TRBD2 (6 bases). The CDR3 spans 15 residues. V dropped 0 bases and J dropped 2 bases, with 10 bases sitting between them. Germline lookup yields CDR1 LGHNA and CDR2 YSLEER. The CDR3 region is CASSQDSGRQETQYF. Here the CDR3 DNA reads TGCGCCAGCAGCCAAGATAGCGGACGGCAAGAGACCCAGTACTTC.

This rearrangement joins TRBV10-3 to TRBJ2-1; 11 nucleotides line up with TRBD2. CDR3 size: 14 residues. J was trimmed by 6 bases and V by 6 bases; bases with no gene match: 4. Germline V gene lookup returns CDR1 ENHRY and CDR2 SYGVKD. This chain's CDR3 is CAISTSGSSNEQFF. In DNA form, the CDR3 reads TGTGCCATCAGCACTAGCGGGAGTAGCAATGAGCAGTTCTTC.

The chain combines TRBV7-9 with TRBJ2-3; D unclear. The CDR3 has 13 residues. V dropped 6 bases and J dropped 2 bases, with 9 bases sitting between them. The germline V gene encodes CDR1 SEHNR and CDR2 FQNEAQ (reference sequence). In DNA form, the CDR3 reads TGTGCCAGCAGAACACGCTACACAGATACGCAGTATTTT. It codes for CASRTRYTDTQYF.

To note about this clonotype: Possible read error: a much larger clone is one base away. V usage is TRBV29-1 and J usage is TRBJ2-6; 7 bases align to TRBD2. The germline CDR1 and CDR2 sequences are SQVTM and ANQGSEA. The CDR3 contains 16 residues. The CDR3 spells CSVELGGSSGASVLTF. CDR3 bases: TGCAGCGTTGAATTAGGCGGGAGCTCTGGGGCCAGCGTCCTGACTTTC.

This chain joins TRBV30 and TRBJ2-3; no reliable D call. Germline V CDR1 and CDR2: GTSNPN, SVGIG (reference sequence). The V gene lost 8 bases and the J gene lost 2 bases, with 8 bases spanning the gap. The CDR3 consists of 11 residues. The CDR3 reads CAGLHTDTQYF. DNA of the CDR3: TGTGCCGGGCTTCACACAGATACGCAGTATTTT. Full variable domain (rest looked up from reference TRBV30 and TRBJ2-3): SQTIHQWPATLVQPVGSPLSLECTVEGTSNPNLYWYRQAAGRGLQLLFYSVGIGQISSEVPQNLSASRPQDRQFILSSKKLLLSDSGFYLCAGLHTDTQYFGPGTRLTVL.

This clonotype has more than one count but fewer than ten. The chain employs TRBV9 and TRBJ1-2, with D possibly being TRBD1 (5 bases). The CDR3 contains 15 residues. The V gene's germline CDR1 is SGDLS and CDR2 YYNGEE. V was shortened by 4 bases and J by 8 bases, with 21 bases between the two germline ends. The CDR3 nucleotides read TGTGCCAGCAGCTTTCGGGACCAGGGAATTCAGGGCTACACCTTC. This gives the protein CASSFRDQGIQGYTF.

This clonotype occurred a few times. The rearrangement uses TRBV27 and TRBJ2-3; TRBD1 matches at 8 bases. The germline V gene has CDR1 MNHEY and CDR2 SMNVEV (reference sequence). The J segment lost 2 bases and the V segment lost 5 bases, leaving 12 bases of the junction unmatched. This CDR3 comprises 17 residues. The CDR3 is CASSLRDRPLSTDTQYF. CDR3 DNA sequence: TGTGCCAGCAGTCTAAGGGACAGGCCCCTATCCACAGATACGCAGTATTTT.

This chain connects TRBV20-1 to TRBJ2-1; the D gene is possibly TRBD2 (6 bases). Germline lookup yields CDR1 DFQATT and CDR2 SNEGSKA (reference sequence). The CDR3 is 14 amino acids. The V gene lost 0 bases and the J gene lost 3 bases, with 9 bases spanning the gap. The chain's CDR3 is CSARDLAYYNEQFF. The CDR3 DNA reads TGCAGTGCTAGAGACCTAGCGTACTACAATGAGCAGTTCTTC.

This clonotype was found a few times. The chain employs TRBV5-1 and TRBJ2-1; possible D gene TRBD1, 6 bases. V dropped 4 bases and J dropped 8 bases, with 10 bases sitting between them. Germline CDR1 SGHRS, CDR2 YFSETQ. The CDR3 extends over 12 amino acids. CDR3 nucleotide sequence: TGCGCCAGCAGCGTACAGGGTGATGAGCAGTTCTTC. This codes for CASSVQGDEQFF.

This clonotype was recorded a few times. This sequence joins TRBV24-1 and TRBJ2-1; 7 positions match TRBD2. V was clipped by 3 bases and J by 5 bases; unmatched bases: 18. The CDR3 extends over 19 amino acids. Germline V gene sequence: CDR1 KGHDR, CDR2 SFDVKD. As DNA, the CDR3 is TGTGCCACCAGTGATCCAACCTATCTAGGCGGGAGCGTCAACAATGAGCAGTTCTTC. This translates into CATSDPTYLGGSVNNEQFF.

The V call is TRBV6-2 or TRBV6-3, the J call TRBJ2-1, with D hard to call. The CDR3 loop spans 14 amino acids. Germline V gene lookup returns CDR1 MNHEY and CDR2 SVGEGT. Trimming left V 6 bases short and J 6 bases short, with 15 bases between. CDR3 loop: CASRQLPRGNEQFF. The CDR3 DNA is TGTGCCAGCAGACAATTGCCCAGAGGCAATGAGCAGTTCTTC.

This clonotype was observed at least ten times. The rearrangement joins TRBV29-1 to TRBJ1-2; TRBD1 matches at 7 bases. Per the germline V gene, CDR1 is SQVTM and CDR2 is ANQGSEA. Germline trimming cut 4 bases from V and 8 bases from J; bases unmatched to any gene: 10. The CDR3 is made up of 13 amino acids. For the CDR3, the DNA is TGCAGCGTTGCCGGGACAGCCATTGGAGGCTACACCTTC. Translating gives CSVAGTAIGGYTF.